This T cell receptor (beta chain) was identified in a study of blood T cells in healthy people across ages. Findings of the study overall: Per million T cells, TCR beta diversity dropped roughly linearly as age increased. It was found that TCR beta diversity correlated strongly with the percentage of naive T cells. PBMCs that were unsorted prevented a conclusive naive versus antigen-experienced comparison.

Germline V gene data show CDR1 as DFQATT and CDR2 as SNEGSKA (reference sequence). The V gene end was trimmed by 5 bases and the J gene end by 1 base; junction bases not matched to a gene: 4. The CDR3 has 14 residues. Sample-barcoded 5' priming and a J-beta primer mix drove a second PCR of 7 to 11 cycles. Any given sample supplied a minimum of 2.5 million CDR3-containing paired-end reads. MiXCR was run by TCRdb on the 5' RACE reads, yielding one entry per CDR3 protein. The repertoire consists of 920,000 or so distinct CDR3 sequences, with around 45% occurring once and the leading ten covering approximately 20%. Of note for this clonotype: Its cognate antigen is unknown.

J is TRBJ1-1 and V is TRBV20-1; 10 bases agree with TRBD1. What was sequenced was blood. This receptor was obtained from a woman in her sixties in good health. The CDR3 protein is CSARQGAGNTEAFF. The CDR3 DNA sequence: TGCAGTGCTCGACAGGGGGCTGGGAACACTGAAGCTTTCTTT.